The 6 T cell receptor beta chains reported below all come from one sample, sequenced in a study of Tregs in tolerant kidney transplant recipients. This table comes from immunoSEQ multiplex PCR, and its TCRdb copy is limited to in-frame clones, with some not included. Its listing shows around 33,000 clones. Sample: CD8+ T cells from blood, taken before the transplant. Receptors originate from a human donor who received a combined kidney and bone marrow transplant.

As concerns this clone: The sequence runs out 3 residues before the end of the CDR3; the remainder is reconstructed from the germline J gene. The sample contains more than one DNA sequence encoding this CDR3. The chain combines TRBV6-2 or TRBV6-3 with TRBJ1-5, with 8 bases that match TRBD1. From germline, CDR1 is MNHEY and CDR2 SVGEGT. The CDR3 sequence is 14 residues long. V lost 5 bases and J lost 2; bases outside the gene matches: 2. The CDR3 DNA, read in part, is TGTGCCAGCAGTCCGGACAGGGGCAATCAGCCC. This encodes CASSPDRGNQP. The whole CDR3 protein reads CASSPDRGNQPQHF.

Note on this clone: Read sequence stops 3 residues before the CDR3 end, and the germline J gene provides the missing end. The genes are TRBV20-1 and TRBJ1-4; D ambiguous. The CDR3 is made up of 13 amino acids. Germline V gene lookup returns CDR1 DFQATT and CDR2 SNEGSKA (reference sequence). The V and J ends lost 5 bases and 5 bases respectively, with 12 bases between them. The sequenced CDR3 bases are TGCAGTGCTCGCGAACAGTTAAATGAAAAA. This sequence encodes CSAREQLNEK. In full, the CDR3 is CSAREQLNEKLFF.

Here the CDR3 reads CASLKGQRGAGYEQFF. The DNA read from the CDR3 is TGTGCCAGCCTAAAGGGGCAGCGGGGCGCGGGGTATGAG. This rearrangement joins TRBV6-4 to TRBJ2-1; 7 nucleotides line up with TRBD2. The missing CDR3 end, 3 residues past where the read stops, is filled in from the germline J gene. V was clipped by 8 bases and J by 8 bases; unmatched bases: 18. Germline CDR1 is MRHNA and CDR2 is SNTAGT. The CDR3 totals 16 residues.

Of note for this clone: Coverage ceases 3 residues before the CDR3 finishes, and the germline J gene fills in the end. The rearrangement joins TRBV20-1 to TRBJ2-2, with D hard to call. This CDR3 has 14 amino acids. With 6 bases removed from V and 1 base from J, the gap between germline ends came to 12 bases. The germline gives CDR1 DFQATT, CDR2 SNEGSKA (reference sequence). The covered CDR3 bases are TGCAGTGCCACACCAGACAAGAACACCGGGGAG. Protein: CSATPDKNTGE. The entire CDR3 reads CSATPDKNTGELFF.

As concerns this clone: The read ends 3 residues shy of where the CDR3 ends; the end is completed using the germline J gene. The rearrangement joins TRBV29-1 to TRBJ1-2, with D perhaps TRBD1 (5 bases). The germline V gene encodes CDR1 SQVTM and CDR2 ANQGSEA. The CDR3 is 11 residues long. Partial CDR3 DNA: TGCAGCGCTGCCGCGGGGGAAGGC. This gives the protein CSAAAGEG. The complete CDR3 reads CSAAAGEGYTF.

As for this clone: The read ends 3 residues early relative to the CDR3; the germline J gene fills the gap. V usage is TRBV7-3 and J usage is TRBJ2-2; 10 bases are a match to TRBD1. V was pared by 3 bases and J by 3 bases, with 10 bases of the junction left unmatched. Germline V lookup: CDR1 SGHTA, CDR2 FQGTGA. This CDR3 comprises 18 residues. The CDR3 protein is CASSLTTGGVWDTGELFF. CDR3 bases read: TGTGCCAGCAGCTTGACGACAGGGGGCGTTTGGGACACCGGGGAG.